The present TCR beta chain was sequenced within a study of T cell responses to AZD1222 COVID-19 vaccine. Study results and caveats: Seropositive at baseline were only a handful of AZD1222 recipients.

The sample holds one count of this clone. What it binds is unknown. TCRdb's table, derived via immunoSEQ multiplex PCR, lists solely in-frame clones and lacks some. The table shows fewer than 75,000 clones, with over 80% occurring only once. Germline CDR1 is SGHTA and CDR2 is FQGNSA. CDR3 length: 15 residues. The V end lost 2 bases, the J end lost 6 bases, and 17 bases lay between the germline ends. The chain links TRBV7-2 to TRBJ2-7; TRBD1 or TRBD2 may be the D gene (5 bases each). This receptor was identified in an adult who received the MenACWY meningococcal vaccine as a control. The source material was peripheral blood, sampled 28 days after the second dose of the MenACWY control vaccine. CDR3 sequence (DNA): TGTGCCAGCAGCTTAAGTTCCGAGGGGTACCGCGAGCAGTACTTC. This codes for CASSLSSEGYREQYF.